This T cell receptor beta chain was observed in a study of a mutant IDH1 vaccine in newly diagnosed glioma. About the research overall: Onset of vaccination occurred 4-6 weeks following radiotherapy alone, or with temozolomide cycles. The treated population exhibited a male proportion of about 60%, a female proportion of 37.5%, and a mean age of approximately 42 years. Regarding the study as a whole: The occurrence of vaccine-induced immune responses was seen in over 90% of patients. Pseudoprogression looked unconnected to shifts in top peripheral T cell clonotypes.

Time point: week 35, safety follow-up. Every single dose of the vaccine, 300 ug of mutant IDH1 20-mer peptide, came with topical imiquimod. Only in-frame clones appear in the TCRdb table, and some are missing; sequencing was by immunoSEQ multiplex PCR. Among around 50,000 clones listed, roughly 80% were seen once. With regard to this clone: The antigen is undetermined.

Source: PBMCs, taken from a glioma patient whose treatment included an IDH1 peptide vaccine. This sequence originates from a woman aged 18-35 years with glioma.

The CDR3 protein is CASSTVGFYGYTF. The CDR3 bases are TGTGCCAGCAGTACGGTGGGATTCTATGGCTACACCTTC. The rearrangement joins TRBV6-6 to TRBJ1-2; no definite D call. Trimming left V 5 bases short and J 4 bases short, with 11 bases between. The CDR3 covers 13 residues. Germline V lookup: CDR1 MNHNY, CDR2 SVGAGI (reference sequence).